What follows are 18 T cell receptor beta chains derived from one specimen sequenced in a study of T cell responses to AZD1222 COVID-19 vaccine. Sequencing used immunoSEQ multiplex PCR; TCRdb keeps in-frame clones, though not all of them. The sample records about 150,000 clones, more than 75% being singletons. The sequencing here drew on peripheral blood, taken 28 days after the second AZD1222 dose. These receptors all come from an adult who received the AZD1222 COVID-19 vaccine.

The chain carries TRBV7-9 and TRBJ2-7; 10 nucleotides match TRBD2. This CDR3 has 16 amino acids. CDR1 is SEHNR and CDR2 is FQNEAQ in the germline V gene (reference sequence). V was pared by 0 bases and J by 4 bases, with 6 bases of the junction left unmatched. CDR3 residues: CASSLAGSGGSYEQYF. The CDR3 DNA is TGTGCCAGCAGCTTAGCGGGTAGCGGGGGGTCGTACGAGCAGTACTTC.

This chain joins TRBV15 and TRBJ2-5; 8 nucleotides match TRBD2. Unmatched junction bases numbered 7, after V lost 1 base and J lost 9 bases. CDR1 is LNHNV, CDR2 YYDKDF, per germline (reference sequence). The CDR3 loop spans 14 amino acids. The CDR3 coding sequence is TGTGCCACCAGCAGAGGAGGTAGCGGGGTGGCCCAGTACTTC. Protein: CATSRGGSGVAQYF. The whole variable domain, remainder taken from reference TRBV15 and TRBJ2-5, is DAMVIQNPRYQVTQFGKPVTLSCSQTLNHNVMYWYQQKSSQAPKLLFHYYDKDFNNEADTPDNFQSRRPNTSFCFLDIRSPGLGDTAMYLCATSRGGSGVAQYFGPGTRLLVL.

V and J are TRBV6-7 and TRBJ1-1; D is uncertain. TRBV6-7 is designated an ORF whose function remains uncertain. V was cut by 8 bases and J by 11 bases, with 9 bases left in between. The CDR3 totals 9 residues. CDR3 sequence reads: CASRRSAFF. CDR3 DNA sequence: TGTGCCAGCCGTCGGTCGGCTTTCTTT.

The CDR3 nucleotides read TGTGCCAGCAGTGAAGATGTCAGGGGAAGCGGGAACACTGAAGCTTTCTTT. This encodes CASSEDVRGSGNTEAFF. The chain employs TRBV6-1 and TRBJ1-1, with D perhaps TRBD1 (6 bases). The germline V gene has CDR1 MNHNS and CDR2 SASEGT. Trimming took 1 base from V and 1 from J, leaving 16 bases between them. There are 17 residues in the CDR3.

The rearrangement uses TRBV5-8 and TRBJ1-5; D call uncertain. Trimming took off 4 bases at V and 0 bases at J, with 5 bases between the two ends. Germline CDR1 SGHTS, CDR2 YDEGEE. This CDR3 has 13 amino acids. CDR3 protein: CASSLYSNQPQHF. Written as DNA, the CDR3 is TGTGCCAGCAGCCTTTATAGCAATCAGCCCCAGCATTTT.

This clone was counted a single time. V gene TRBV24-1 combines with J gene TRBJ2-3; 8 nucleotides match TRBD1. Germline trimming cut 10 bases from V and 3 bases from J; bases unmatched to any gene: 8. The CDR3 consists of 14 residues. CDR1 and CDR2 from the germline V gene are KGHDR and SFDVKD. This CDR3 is CATWDRKLTDTQYF. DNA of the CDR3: TGTGCCACTTGGGACAGGAAACTGACAGATACGCAGTATTTT.

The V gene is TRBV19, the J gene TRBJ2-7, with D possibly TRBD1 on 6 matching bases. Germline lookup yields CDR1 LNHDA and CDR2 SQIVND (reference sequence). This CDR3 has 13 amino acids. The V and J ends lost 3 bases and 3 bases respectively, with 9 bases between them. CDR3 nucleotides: TGTGCCAGTAGTATTTCCAGGGGCTACGAGCAGTACTTC. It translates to CASSISRGYEQYF.

The chain's CDR3 is CASSVGLAGGLSTGELFF. The CDR3, as DNA: TGTGCCAGCAGCGTCGGACTAGCGGGAGGCTTAAGCACCGGGGAGCTGTTTTTT. V gene TRBV9 combines with J gene TRBJ2-2; 14 bases line up with TRBD2. CDR1 is SGDLS, CDR2 YYNGEE, per germline. CDR3 length: 18 amino acids. V gave up 2 bases and J gave up 4 bases; unmatched junction bases: 7.

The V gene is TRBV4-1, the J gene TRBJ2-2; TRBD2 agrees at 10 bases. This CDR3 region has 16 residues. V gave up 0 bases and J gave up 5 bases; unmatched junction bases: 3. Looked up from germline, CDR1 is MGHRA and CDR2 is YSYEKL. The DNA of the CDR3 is TGCGCCAGCAGCCAAGAGCCTAGCGGGAGAACCGGGGAGCTGTTTTTT. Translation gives CASSQEPSGRTGELFF.

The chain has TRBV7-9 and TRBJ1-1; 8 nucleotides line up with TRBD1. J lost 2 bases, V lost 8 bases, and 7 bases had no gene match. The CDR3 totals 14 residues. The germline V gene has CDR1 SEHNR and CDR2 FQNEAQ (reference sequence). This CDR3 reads CASGLTGANTEAFF. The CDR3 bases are TGTGCCAGCGGCCTGACAGGGGCTAACACTGAAGCTTTCTTT.

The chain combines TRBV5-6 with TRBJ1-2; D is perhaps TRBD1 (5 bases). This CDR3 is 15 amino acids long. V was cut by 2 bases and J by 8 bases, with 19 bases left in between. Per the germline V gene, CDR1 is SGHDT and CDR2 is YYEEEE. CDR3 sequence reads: CASSLRQSIMQGYTF. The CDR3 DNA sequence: TGTGCCAGCAGCTTAAGACAGAGTATAATGCAGGGCTACACCTTC.

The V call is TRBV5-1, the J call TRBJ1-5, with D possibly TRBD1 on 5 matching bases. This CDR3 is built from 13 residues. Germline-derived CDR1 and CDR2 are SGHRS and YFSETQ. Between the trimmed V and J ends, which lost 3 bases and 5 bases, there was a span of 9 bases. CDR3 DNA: TGCGCCAGCAGCTGGACGGGGGATCAGCCCCAGCATTTT. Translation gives CASSWTGDQPQHF.

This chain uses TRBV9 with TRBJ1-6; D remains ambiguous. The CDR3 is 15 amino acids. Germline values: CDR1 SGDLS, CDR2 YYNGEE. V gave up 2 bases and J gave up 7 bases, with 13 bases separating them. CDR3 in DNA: TGTGCCAGCAGCGTTTTACCTCACCCCAATTCACCCCTCCACTTT. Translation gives CASSVLPHPNSPLHF.

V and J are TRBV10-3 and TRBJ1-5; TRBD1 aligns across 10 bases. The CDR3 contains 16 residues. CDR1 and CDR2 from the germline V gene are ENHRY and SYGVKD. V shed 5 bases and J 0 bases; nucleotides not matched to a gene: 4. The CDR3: CAISPDRGFSNQPQHF. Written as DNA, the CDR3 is TGTGCCATCAGTCCGGACAGGGGGTTTAGCAATCAGCCCCAGCATTTT.

Here the CDR3 DNA reads TGTGCCAGCAGTTTAGGGACTGAGGAACTGTTTTTT. Amino acids: CASSLGTEELFF. V gene TRBV12-3 or TRBV12-4 combines with J gene TRBJ1-4; D is unresolved. The CDR3 totals 12 residues. Trimming removed 1 base at V and 12 bases at J, with 9 bases between.

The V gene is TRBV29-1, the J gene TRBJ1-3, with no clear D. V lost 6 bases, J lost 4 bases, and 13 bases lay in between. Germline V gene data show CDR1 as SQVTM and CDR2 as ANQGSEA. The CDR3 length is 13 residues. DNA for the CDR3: TGCAGCGTCGGGATAGGAGGAGGAAACACCATATATTTT. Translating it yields CSVGIGGGNTIYF.

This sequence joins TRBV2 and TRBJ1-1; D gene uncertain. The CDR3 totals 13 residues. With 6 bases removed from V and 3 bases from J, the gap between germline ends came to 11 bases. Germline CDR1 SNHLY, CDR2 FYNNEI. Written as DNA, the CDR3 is TGTGCCAGCAGAGGTCGGCGGGACACTGAAGCTTTCTTT. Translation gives CASRGRRDTEAFF.

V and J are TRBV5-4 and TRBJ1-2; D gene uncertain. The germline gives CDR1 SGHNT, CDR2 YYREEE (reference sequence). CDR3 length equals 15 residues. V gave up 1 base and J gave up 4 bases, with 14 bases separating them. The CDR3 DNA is TGTGCCAGCAGCTTGAGAAAGGACGGGAGCTATGGCTACACCTTC. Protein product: CASSLRKDGSYGYTF.